This TCR beta chain was sequenced in a study of T cell repertoires in cytomegalovirus infection (dated 2019 in TCRdb). Notes on the research overall: The HLA type of each donor mattered for the analysis, because public TCR beta signatures pointed to carriage of CMV infection along with the matching HLA type. Overall results and qualifications from the work: In both this cohort and an independent approximately 370-donor cohort, the cumulative frequency of public TCR beta family members distinguished carriers of CMV infection plus the relevant HLA type. In the ex vivo response, HLA-C-restricted CMV-specific TCR beta clonotypes were dominant, and in two of eight donors the single most frequent clonotype came from this HLA-C-restricted group.

This clonotype came up many times. Its antigen is still unknown. No base quality values were provided; no much bigger clone lies one nucleotide off. TCRdb lists the instrument as Illumina HiSeq 1500. TCRdb reran the public reads through fastp at Q25 and MiXCR, keeping productive beta chains. A single entry per CDR3 protein holds the most common genes and DNA from its merged rows. Present in this sample are about 680,000 distinct CDR3 sequences, 20% to 25% of which were seen just once. Roughly 8% of the sample belongs to the ten largest clones. Sequencing input: CD8+ T cells from PBMCs. The receptor comes from a human donor in good health (CMV status not recorded). Some clones in this sample may be carry-over from other donors' samples.

This receptor carries the CDR3 CASSQGREGETQYF. The DNA sequence is TGTGCCAGCAGCCAAGGGCGGGAAGGAGAGACCCAGTACTTC. Here the chain combines TRBV7-6 and TRBJ2-5; a tentative D match to TRBD2 spans 6 bases. The CDR3 has 14 amino acids, counting the end cysteine and phenylalanine. Here the CDR3 DNA is all that survives: 42 bases in frame from base 1. A distance of 14 bases separates the germline ends of V and J, which lose 5 bases and 4 bases respectively. Sequences SGHVS (CDR1) and FNYEAQ (CDR2) are obtained from the germline V gene. The full variable domain, with segments outside the CDR3 supplied by the reference TRBV7-6 and TRBJ2-5 proteins, appears as GAGVSQSPRYKVTKRGQDVALRCDPISGHVSLYWYRQALGQGPEFLTYFNYEAQQDKSGLPNDRFSAERPEGSISTLTIQRTEQRDSAMYRCASSQGREGETQYFGPGTRLLVL.